Listed here are 32 T cell receptor beta chains from one sample, sequenced in a study of cytomegalovirus exposure and HLA in healthy donors (dated by TCRdb to 2015 to 2018). The library came from the immunoSEQ multiplex PCR assay. For the multiplex PCR, a mixture combining 60 forward primers for TCR Vbeta segments and 13 reverse primers for TCR Jbeta segments was used. The clones in this table, taken by TCRdb from immuneACCESS, are in-frame only. Not every clone is retained; where verified, under half of the shortfall comes from an unresolved V gene, and the cause of the rest is unknown. The sample data list approximately 150,000 clones, and roughly three quarters of these were observed just once. The top ten clonotypes cover under 9% of the sample. Specimen: PBMCs. These receptors all stem from a woman aged 40 to 50 in good health and CMV-seropositive.

V gene TRBV7-2 combines with J gene TRBJ1-4; D gene unclear. The CDR3 has 15 amino acids. CDR1 SGHTA and CDR2 FQGNSA come from the germline V gene. The ends were cut back, 5 bases at V and 3 bases at J, with 13 bases in the middle. CDR3 residues: CASSPARVSNEKLFF. The DNA for the CDR3 is TGTGCCAGCAGCCCAGCCCGGGTATCTAATGAAAAACTGTTTTTT.

This chain links TRBV7-2 with TRBJ2-1; tentative D call: TRBD2 (5 bases). Trimming shortened V by 5 bases and J by 5 bases, and 19 bases separated the two germline ends. CDR3 size: 16 residues. Germline values: CDR1 SGHTA, CDR2 FQGNSA. The CDR3 region has the DNA TGTGCCAGCAGCCCTAGAGGGTCGAAGGCGAACAATGAGCAGTTCTTC. Residues: CASSPRGSKANNEQFF.

CDR3 in amino acids: CSVVISGGNTEAFF. The CDR3 DNA reads TGCAGCGTTGTGATATCGGGGGGGAACACTGAAGCTTTCTTT. This chain joins TRBV29-1 and TRBJ1-1; a weak D match, TRBD1 (5 bases). There are 14 residues in the CDR3. Trimming pared 4 bases from V and 1 base from J, leaving 13 bases between. Germline loops: CDR1 SQVTM, CDR2 ANQGSEA.

The chain recombines TRBV5-5 with TRBJ2-1; no clear D. The V and J ends lost 0 bases and 0 bases respectively, with 4 bases between them. This CDR3 is 14 amino acids long. CDR1 is SGHKS, CDR2 YYEKEE, per germline (reference sequence). The CDR3 DNA sequence: TGTGCCAGCAGCTTGGCGGGCTCCTACAATGAGCAGTTCTTC. Protein: CASSLAGSYNEQFF.

Only a few counts were recorded for this clone. One end of the junction does not line up with germline, which may come from a read error. The V gene is TRBV5-4, the J gene TRBJ1-2; no reliable D call. Germline V gives CDR1 SGHNT, CDR2 YYREEE (reference sequence). CDR3 length equals 13 residues. CDR3 in amino acids: CASSQVVGSGYTF. Here the CDR3 DNA reads TGCGCCAGCAGCCAAGTTGTGGGGAGTGGCTACACCTTC. Together with reference TRBV5-4 and TRBJ1-2, the CDR3 gives the full variable domain: ETGVTQSPTHLIKTRGQQVTLRCSSQSGHNTVSWYQQALGQGPQFIFQYYREEENGRGNFPPRFSGLQFPNYSSELNVNALELDDSALYLCASSQVVGSGYTFGSGTRLTVV.

The genes are TRBV7-8 and TRBJ2-1, with D possibly TRBD2 on 7 matching bases. In germline, CDR1 is SGHVS, CDR2 FQNEAQ. Trimming took off 1 base at V and 8 bases at J, with 18 bases between the two ends. CDR3 length equals 16 residues. CDR3 loop: CASSLGSRGGRDEQFF. DNA for the CDR3: TGTGCCAGCAGCTTAGGGTCGAGGGGGGGCCGGGATGAGCAGTTCTTC.

The V call is TRBV6-1, the J call TRBJ1-4; TRBD1 agrees at 11 bases. The junction had 5 bases not matched to a gene; V was cut back by 4 bases and J by 7 bases. The CDR3 consists of 15 residues. Germline assignment: CDR1 MNHNS and CDR2 SASEGT. CDR3 in amino acids: CASSVSDRGREKLFF. Here the CDR3 DNA reads TGTGCCAGCAGTGTCTCGGACAGGGGGCGTGAAAAACTGTTTTTT.

The rearrangement links TRBV19 to TRBJ2-5, with D hard to call. The germline gives CDR1 LNHDA, CDR2 SQIVND (reference sequence). The CDR3 covers 11 residues. The V end was cut by 9 bases, the J end by 0 bases, with 5 bases between. CDR3 loop: CASSYQETQYF. In DNA, the CDR3 is TGTGCCAGCTCGTACCAAGAGACCCAGTACTTC.

The chain joins TRBV6-1 to TRBJ2-5; the match to TRBD1 covers 8 bases. V dropped 1 base and J dropped 5; count of bases not matched to a gene: 9. The CDR3 runs 16 residues. Per the germline V gene, CDR1 is MNHNS and CDR2 is SASEGT. DNA for the CDR3: TGTGCCAGCAGTGAAGGTGGACAGGGCCTGAGGGAGACCCAGTACTTC. As protein: CASSEGGQGLRETQYF.

The chain is built from TRBV30 and TRBJ2-2; the match to TRBD2 covers 11 bases. Germline V gives CDR1 GTSNPN, CDR2 SVGIG (reference sequence). This CDR3 is 14 amino acids long. The V gene end was trimmed by 4 bases and the J gene end by 9 bases; junction bases not matched to a gene: 7. CDR3 amino acids: CAWTSGGLLRELFF. The CDR3 nucleotides read TGTGCCTGGACTAGCGGGGGGTTACTAAGGGAGCTGTTTTTT.

This clone has only a few counts. The chain has TRBV5-1 and TRBJ2-1; a weak D match, TRBD2 (6 bases). From germline, CDR1 is SGHRS and CDR2 YFSETQ. The V end was cut by 1 base, the J end by 9 bases, with 8 bases between. The CDR3 consists of 12 residues. The CDR3 DNA follows: TGCGCCAGCAGCTTGTCGGGGGTTGAGCAGTTCTTC. Residues: CASSLSGVEQFF.

This sequence joins TRBV6-1 and TRBJ1-2; TRBD1 agrees at 9 bases. V trimming: 4 bases; J trimming: 4 bases; junction bases outside the gene matches: 7. This CDR3 is 15 amino acids long. Germline loops: CDR1 MNHNS, CDR2 SASEGT. The CDR3 is CASSVNPTGGYGYTF. In nucleotides, the CDR3 is TGTGCCAGCAGTGTAAACCCGACAGGGGGCTATGGCTACACCTTC.

The chain links TRBV11-3 to TRBJ1-3; D possibly corresponds to TRBD1 (5 bases). The CDR3 loop spans 14 amino acids. Germline V gives CDR1 SGHNT, CDR2 YENEEA. The V end was cut by 5 bases, the J end by 2 bases, with 10 bases between. CDR3 protein: CASSRGSTGNTIYF. As DNA, the CDR3 is TGTGCCAGCAGCCGGGGGTCAACTGGAAACACCATATATTTT.

The chain employs TRBV27 and TRBJ1-1; D unclear. The CDR3 covers 15 residues. Trimming removed 1 base from V and 0 bases from J, with 9 bases in between. Germline V gives CDR1 MNHEY, CDR2 SMNVEV (reference sequence). The CDR3 here is CASSLYVPVNTEAFF. DNA of the CDR3: TGTGCCAGCAGTTTATACGTACCAGTGAACACTGAAGCTTTCTTT.

This chain joins TRBV5-6 and TRBJ2-1, with 8 bases matching TRBD2. V shed 3 bases and J 4 bases; nucleotides not matched to a gene: 6. Germline V CDR1 and CDR2: SGHDT, YYEEEE. CDR3 size: 15 residues. CDR3 amino acids: CASSSPRGAYNEQFF. Here the CDR3 DNA reads TGTGCCAGCAGCTCTCCGCGGGGGGCTTACAATGAGCAGTTCTTC.

This clone has a handful of counts. V usage is TRBV5-1 and J usage is TRBJ2-1; TRBD1 is a possible D gene (6 bases). Germline CDR1 reads SGHRS; CDR2 reads YFSETQ. The CDR3 has 16 amino acids. Trimming left V 0 bases short and J 0 bases short, with 10 bases between. CDR3 in DNA: TGCGCCAGCAGCTTGGACCAGGGGAGCTCCTACAATGAGCAGTTCTTC. Translation: CASSLDQGSSYNEQFF.

The chain recombines TRBV4-3 with TRBJ1-4; 7 bases are a match to TRBD1. The CDR3 length is 18 residues. The J segment lost 7 bases and the V segment lost 0 bases, leaving 14 bases of the junction unmatched. Germline loops: CDR1 LGHNA, CDR2 YSLEER. CDR3 DNA: TGCGCCAGCAGCCAAGAAAGGATGACAGGGTTAGGTAGTGAAAAACTGTTTTTT. Its translation is CASSQERMTGLGSEKLFF.

The chain couples TRBV29-1 to TRBJ1-2; D gene ambiguous. The V gene lost 1 base and the J gene lost 0 bases, with 6 bases spanning the gap. The germline CDR1 and CDR2 sequences are SQVTM and ANQGSEA. This CDR3 comprises 13 residues. The CDR3 is CSVEVPANYGYTF. In nucleotides, the CDR3 is TGCAGCGTTGAAGTTCCCGCTAACTATGGCTACACCTTC.

The genes are TRBV19 and TRBJ2-3; 10 bases align to TRBD2. Germline trimming cut 3 bases from V and 2 bases from J; bases unmatched to any gene: 5. CDR3 length: 16 amino acids. Germline values: CDR1 LNHDA, CDR2 SQIVND (reference sequence). CDR3 residues: CASSIPAGGVTDTQYF. The CDR3 DNA reads TGTGCCAGTAGTATCCCAGCGGGGGGGGTCACAGATACGCAGTATTTT.

This sequence joins TRBV30 and TRBJ1-4, with no clear D. Per the germline V gene, CDR1 is GTSNPN and CDR2 is SVGIG (reference sequence). This CDR3 is 13 amino acids long. V lost 2 bases, J lost 4 bases, and 8 bases lay in between. CDR3 residues: CAWSFRINEKLFF. The CDR3 DNA follows: TGTGCCTGGAGTTTCAGGATTAATGAAAAACTGTTTTTT. The full variable domain, completed using reference TRBV30 and TRBJ1-4, is SQTIHQWPATLVQPVGSPLSLECTVEGTSNPNLYWYRQAAGRGLQLLFYSVGIGQISSEVPQNLSASRPQDRQFILSSKKLLLSDSGFYLCAWSFRINEKLFFGSGTQLSVL.

V is TRBV9 and J is TRBJ2-3; maybe TRBD1 (5 bases). CDR3 length: 15 residues. Trimming removed 3 bases from V and 4 bases from J, with 15 bases in between. CDR1 SGDLS and CDR2 YYNGEE come from the germline V gene. The CDR3 region has the DNA TGTGCCAGCAGCGGCGGTAGGGGTTTGGCAGATACGCAGTATTTT. It is translated as CASSGGRGLADTQYF.

CDR3 nucleotide sequence: TGTGCCACCGGGGCGGGGGGAGGCTACGAGCAGTACTTC. As protein: CATGAGGGYEQYF. The chain uses TRBV15 and TRBJ2-7, with 8 bases matching TRBD2. Looked up from germline, CDR1 is LNHNV and CDR2 is YYDKDF (reference sequence). With 8 bases clipped from V and 3 bases from J, the junction kept 6 bases outside the gene matches. The length of the CDR3 is 13 residues.

This chain joins TRBV7-2 and TRBJ1-2; D is unclear. CDR3 length: 9 residues. Germline V gene lookup returns CDR1 SGHTA and CDR2 FQGNSA. Trimming removed 11 bases at V and 8 bases at J, with 9 bases between. The CDR3 sequence: CAAGSGYTF. As DNA, the CDR3 is TGTGCCGCCGGGAGCGGCTACACCTTC.

This clone was observed once. The chain carries TRBV29-1 and TRBJ1-1; TRBD1 might be the D (6 bases). V shed 4 bases and J shed 6 bases, with 18 bases lying between them. From germline, CDR1 is SQVTM and CDR2 ANQGSEA. The CDR3 covers 14 residues. The CDR3 here is CSVANPRGEAEAFF. In DNA, the CDR3 is TGCAGCGTTGCAAACCCCAGGGGAGAAGCTGAAGCTTTCTTT.

The chain joins TRBV6-1 to TRBJ2-7, with 8 bases identical to TRBD1. CDR1 MNHNS and CDR2 SASEGT come from the germline V gene. After removal of 6 bases from V and 5 bases from J, the junction contained 3 bases not matched to a gene. CDR3 length: 12 residues. CDR3 loop: CASRLTGDEQYF. The CDR3 DNA is TGTGCCAGCAGGCTGACAGGGGACGAGCAGTACTTC.

The CDR3 region is CASKLFDRNTGELFF. For the CDR3, the DNA is TGTGCCAGCAAGCTTTTTGACAGGAACACCGGGGAGCTGTTTTTT. V usage is TRBV6-1 and J usage is TRBJ2-2, with a weak D call TRBD1 (5 bases). CDR1 and CDR2 (germline): MNHNS, SASEGT. Trimming took off 7 bases at V and 1 base at J, with 13 bases between the two ends. There are 15 residues in the CDR3.

The chain uses TRBV11-3 and TRBJ2-7; a possible D gene is TRBD1 (5 bases). The CDR3 runs to 13 residues. The germline V gene has CDR1 SGHNT and CDR2 YENEEA. Trimming left V 3 bases short and J 1 base short, with 7 bases between. The CDR3: CASSFRGSYEQYF. CDR3 nucleotide sequence: TGTGCCAGCAGCTTTAGGGGTTCCTACGAGCAGTACTTC.

The CDR3 DNA follows: TGCGCCAGCTCTGGGACAGGGGGAACCGGGGAGCTGTTTTTT. Translating gives CASSGTGGTGELFF. This chain uses TRBV10-2 with TRBJ2-2, with 11 bases identical to TRBD1. This CDR3 comprises 14 residues. V gave up 8 bases and J gave up 5 bases; unmatched junction bases: 4. Germline lookup yields CDR1 WSHSY and CDR2 SAAADI.

The V and J genes are TRBV4-2 and TRBJ1-2; D gene ambiguous. In germline, CDR1 is LGHNA, CDR2 YNFKEQ. V lost 0 bases, J lost 5 bases, and 7 bases lay in between. The CDR3 runs 13 residues. This chain's CDR3 is CASSQDQAYGYTF. The DNA for the CDR3 is TGTGCCAGCAGCCAAGACCAGGCATATGGCTACACCTTC.

This chain uses TRBV28 with TRBJ1-2; maybe TRBD1 (5 bases). Trimming took off 7 bases at V and 1 base at J, with 13 bases between the two ends. This CDR3 has 14 residues. The germline gives CDR1 MDHEN, CDR2 SYDVKM. DNA for the CDR3: TGTGCCAGCACCCCCGGGGGGAATAACTATGGCTACACCTTC. Protein: CASTPGGNNYGYTF.

The chain links TRBV15 to TRBJ1-1; 9 bases match TRBD1. The CDR3 is made up of 18 amino acids. CDR1 and CDR2 from the germline V gene are LNHNV and YYDKDF (reference sequence). V lost 1 base, J lost 0 bases, and 9 bases stayed unmatched. The CDR3 coding sequence is TGTGCCACCAGCAGAGTCCGAGGACAGGGGCACATGAACACTGAAGCTTTCTTT. Its translation is CATSRVRGQGHMNTEAFF.

The chain employs TRBV27 and TRBJ2-3; unclear D gene. The germline gives CDR1 MNHEY, CDR2 SMNVEV (reference sequence). The CDR3 runs 14 residues. Between the trimmed V and J ends, which lost 3 bases and 2 bases, there was a span of 9 bases. CDR3 in DNA: TGTGCCAGCAGTTTGATGCTAAACACAGATACGCAGTATTTT. It encodes CASSLMLNTDTQYF.